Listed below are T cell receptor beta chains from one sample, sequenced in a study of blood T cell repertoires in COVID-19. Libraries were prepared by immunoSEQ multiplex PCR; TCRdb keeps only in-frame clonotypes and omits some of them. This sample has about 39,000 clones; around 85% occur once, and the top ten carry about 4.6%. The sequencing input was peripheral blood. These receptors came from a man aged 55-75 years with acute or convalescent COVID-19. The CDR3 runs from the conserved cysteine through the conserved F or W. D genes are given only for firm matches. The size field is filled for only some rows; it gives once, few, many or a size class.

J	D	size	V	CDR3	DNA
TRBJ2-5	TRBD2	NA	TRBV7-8	CASSQSLAGGETQYF	TGTGCCAGCAGCCAATCACTAGCGGGGGGAGAGACCCAGTACTTC
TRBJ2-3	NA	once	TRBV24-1	CATSDFQTDTQYF	TGTGCCACCAGTGATTTTCAAACAGATACGCAGTATTTT
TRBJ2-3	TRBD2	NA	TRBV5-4	CASSFGLAGSGDTQYF	TGTGCCAGCAGCTTTGGACTAGCGGGCTCAGGGGATACGCAGTATTTT
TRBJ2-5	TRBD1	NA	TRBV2	CASRRTGGVETQYF	TGTGCCAGCAGAAGGACAGGGGGAGTAGAGACCCAGTACTTC
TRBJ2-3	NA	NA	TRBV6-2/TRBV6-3	CASSPRGTTDTQYF	TGTGCCAGCAGTCCCAGGGGAACCACAGATACGCAGTATTTT
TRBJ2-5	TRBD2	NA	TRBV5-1	CASSRTSGGQETQYF	TGCGCCAGCAGCCGGACTAGCGGGGGGCAAGAGACCCAGTACTTC
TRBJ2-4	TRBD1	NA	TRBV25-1	CASSATGDVNIQYF	TGTGCCAGCAGCGCCACAGGGGATGTCAACATTCAGTACTTC
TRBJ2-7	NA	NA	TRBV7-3	CASSQTGEEQYF	TGTGCCAGCAGCCAGACGGGGGAAGAGCAGTACTTC
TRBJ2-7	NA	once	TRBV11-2	CASSLYIGDYEQYF	TGTGCCAGCAGCTTATACATAGGGGACTACGAGCAGTACTTC
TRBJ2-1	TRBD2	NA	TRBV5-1	CASRGAGGLNEQFF	TGCGCCAGCAGGGGGGCGGGAGGGTTGAATGAGCAGTTCTTC
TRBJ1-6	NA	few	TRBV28	CASSPRRTAGNSPLHF	TGTGCCAGCAGCCCCCGGCGGACAGCGGGGAATTCACCCCTCCACTTT
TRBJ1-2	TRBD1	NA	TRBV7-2	CASRRTGDAATYGYTF	TGTGCCAGCAGACGGACAGGGGACGCTGCGACTTATGGCTACACCTTC
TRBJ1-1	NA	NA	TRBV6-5	CASSYPGTGVAFF	TGTGCCAGCAGTTACCCTGGGACGGGGGTCGCTTTCTTT
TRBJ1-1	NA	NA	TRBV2	CASSHRRDEAFF	TGTGCCAGCAGTCACCGACGGGATGAAGCTTTCTTT
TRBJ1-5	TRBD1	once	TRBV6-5	CASSSGGEAQPQHF	TGTGCCAGCAGTTCAGGGGGTGAGGCCCAGCCCCAGCATTTT
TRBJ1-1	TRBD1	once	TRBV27	CATLIPGTDMNTEAFF	TGTGCCACCCTAATCCCCGGGACAGACATGAACACTGAAGCTTTCTTT
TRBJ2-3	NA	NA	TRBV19	CASRSDGTDTQYF	TGTGCCAGTAGGTCCGACGGGACAGATACGCAGTATTTT
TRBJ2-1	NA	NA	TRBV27	CASSLRGYAGGQNEQFF	TGTGCCAGCAGTTTGCGGGGCTACGCGGGTGGGCAAAATGAGCAGTTCTTC
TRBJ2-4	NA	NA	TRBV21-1	CASSKARAPGPKNIQYF	TGTGCCAGCAGCAAAGCGCGGGCCCCAGGCCCCAAAAACATTCAGTACTTC
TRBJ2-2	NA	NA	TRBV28	CASKGGTGELFF	TGTGCCAGCAAAGGGGGCACCGGGGAGCTGTTTTTT
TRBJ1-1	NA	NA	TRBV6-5	CASSYSRGTEAFF	TGTGCCAGCAGTTACTCGCGGGGGACTGAAGCTTTCTTT